This T cell receptor (beta chain) comes out of a study of Ad26.COV2.S vaccination and SARS-CoV-2 variants. The CDR3 extends over 15 amino acids. CDR1 is PRHDT and CDR2 is FYEKMQ in the germline V gene (reference sequence). V was clipped by 4 bases and J by 5 bases; unmatched bases: 9. As to treatment: 15 to 20 received Ad26.COV2.S at low or high dose, single or two shots; about 5 received placebo; per-sample allocation not given. Sampling was done on day 63 after the first vaccine or placebo injection. In the vaccine, an Ad26 vector expressed the SARS-CoV-2 spike of the Wuhan strain. Here immunoSEQ multiplex PCR was the method, and the copy in TCRdb shows in-frame clones only, minus some. The sample consists of 300,000 to 400,000 clones, 80% to 90% of them appearing once.

The rearrangement joins TRBV13 to TRBJ1-1, with TRBD1 matching 8 bases. This TCR was recovered from a person aged 18 to 65 who received the Ad26.COV2.S COVID-19 vaccine or a placebo. Specimen: peripheral blood, collected in a trial of Ad26.COV2.S vaccine versus placebo. The CDR3 here is CASSYGTGPLTEAFF. CDR3 bases: TGTGCCAGCAGCTACGGGACAGGACCATTGACTGAAGCTTTCTTT. Together with reference TRBV13 and TRBJ1-1, the CDR3 gives the full variable domain: AAGVIQSPRHLIKEKRETATLKCYPIPRHDTVYWYQQGPGQDPQFLISFYEKMQSDKGSIPDRFSAQQFSDYHSELNMSSLELGDSALYFCASSYGTGPLTEAFFGQGTRLTVV.